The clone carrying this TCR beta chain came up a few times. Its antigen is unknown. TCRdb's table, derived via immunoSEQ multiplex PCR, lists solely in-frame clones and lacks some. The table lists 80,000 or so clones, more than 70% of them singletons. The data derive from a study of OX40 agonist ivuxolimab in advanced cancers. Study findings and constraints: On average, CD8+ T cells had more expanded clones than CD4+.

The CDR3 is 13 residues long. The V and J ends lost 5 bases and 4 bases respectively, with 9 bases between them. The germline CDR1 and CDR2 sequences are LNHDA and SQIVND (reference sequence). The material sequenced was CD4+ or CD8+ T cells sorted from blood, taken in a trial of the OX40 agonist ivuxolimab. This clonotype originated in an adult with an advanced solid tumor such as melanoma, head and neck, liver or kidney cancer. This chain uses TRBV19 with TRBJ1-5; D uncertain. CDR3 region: CASSPLINQPQHF. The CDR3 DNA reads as TGTGCCAGTAGTCCCTTGATAAATCAGCCCCAGCATTTT.